This T cell receptor (beta chain) was identified in a study of blood T cell repertoires in COVID-19. Study at large: Italy, Spain and the United States were the sources of the convalescent and acute COVID-19 samples. From T cells, B-cell-depleted T cells, or PBMCs came the material, which was cDNA or gDNA.

CDR3 length equals 14 residues. The germline V and J ends were trimmed by 4 bases and 1 base, with 10 bases remaining between them. Per the germline V gene, CDR1 is MDHEN and CDR2 is SYDVKM. As handled by the study authors: Reference gene primer amplification yielded estimated nucleated cell counts. Method: immunoSEQ multiplex PCR; TCRdb's copy keeps in-frame clones and lacks some. That table furnishes V, J and clone size, whereas the DNA furnished D and trimming. Of approximately 80,000 clones detected, around 81% appear once; the ten largest clones hold over 35%. This sequence originates from an elderly man with acute or convalescent COVID-19. The material sequenced was peripheral blood. J is TRBJ1-1 and V is TRBV28; no clear D gene. CDR3 in amino acids: CASSSSPRNTEAFF. The CDR3 DNA reads as TGTGCCAGCAGTTCGAGTCCGAGGAACACTGAAGCTTTCTTT.